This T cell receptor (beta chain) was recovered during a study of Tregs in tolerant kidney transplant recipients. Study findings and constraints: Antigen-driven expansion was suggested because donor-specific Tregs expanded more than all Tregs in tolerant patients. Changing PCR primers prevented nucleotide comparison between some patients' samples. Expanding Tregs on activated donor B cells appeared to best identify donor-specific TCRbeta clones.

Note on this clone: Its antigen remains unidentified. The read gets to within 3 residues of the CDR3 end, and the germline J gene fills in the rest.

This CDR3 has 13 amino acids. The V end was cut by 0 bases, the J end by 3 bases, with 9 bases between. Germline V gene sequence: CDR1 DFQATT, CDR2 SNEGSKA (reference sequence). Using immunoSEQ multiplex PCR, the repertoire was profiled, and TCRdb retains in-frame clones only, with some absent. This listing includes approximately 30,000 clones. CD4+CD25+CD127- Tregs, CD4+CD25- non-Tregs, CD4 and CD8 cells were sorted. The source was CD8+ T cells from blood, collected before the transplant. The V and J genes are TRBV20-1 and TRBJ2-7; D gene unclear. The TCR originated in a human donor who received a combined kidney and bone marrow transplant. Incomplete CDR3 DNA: TGCAGTGCTAGAGAGGGCTATGTCTACGAG. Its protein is CSAREGYVYE. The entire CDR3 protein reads CSAREGYVYEQYF.